Shown below are 9 T cell receptor beta chains from a single sample sequenced in a study of blood T cell repertoires in COVID-19. Clones were sequenced by immunoSEQ multiplex PCR, and TCRdb holds only the in-frame ones, with some missing. The repertoire holds about 250,000 clones, with roughly 82% as singletons. The sequenced sample consisted of peripheral blood. The receptors were gathered from a woman aged 80 or over with active or convalescent COVID-19.

CDR3: CASSSYNQPQHF. As DNA, the CDR3 is TGTGCCAGCAGTTCCTACAATCAGCCCCAGCATTTT. The gene calls are TRBV7-2 and TRBJ1-5; D is unresolved. The CDR3 consists of 12 residues. The ends were cut back, 6 bases at V and 3 bases at J, with 6 bases in the middle. Per the germline V gene, CDR1 is SGHTA and CDR2 is FQGNSA. Complete variable domain (other parts from reference TRBV7-2 and TRBJ1-5): GAGVSQSPSNKVTEKGKDVELRCDPISGHTALYWYRQSLGQGLEFLIYFQGNSAPDKSGLPSDRFSAERTGGSVSTLTIQRTQQEDSAVYLCASSSYNQPQHFGDGTRLSIL.

This chain uses TRBV29-1 with TRBJ2-7; D not certain. V dropped 6 bases and J dropped 1 base, with 10 bases sitting between them. From germline, CDR1 is SQVTM and CDR2 ANQGSEA. The CDR3 contains 12 residues. Here the CDR3 DNA reads TGCAGCGTCTCGCAGGATTCCTACGAGCAGTACTTC. Amino acids: CSVSQDSYEQYF.

The chain links TRBV7-2 to TRBJ1-6; no firm D call. The CDR3 contains 15 residues. Germline CDR1 and CDR2: SGHTA and FQGNSA. With 0 bases removed from V and 11 bases from J, the gap between germline ends came to 14 bases. The CDR3 sequence is CASSLAWRSMTPLHF. CDR3 sequence (DNA): TGTGCCAGCAGCTTAGCGTGGCGGAGCATGACACCCCTCCACTTT. The variable domain in full, completed from reference TRBV7-2 and TRBJ1-6, reads GAGVSQSPSNKVTEKGKDVELRCDPISGHTALYWYRQSLGQGLEFLIYFQGNSAPDKSGLPSDRFSAERTGGSVSTLTIQRTQQEDSAVYLCASSLAWRSMTPLHFGNGTRLTVT.

The J gene is TRBJ2-3, the V gene TRBV7-9; D possibly corresponds to TRBD1 (5 bases). Germline V gene sequence: CDR1 SEHNR, CDR2 FQNEAQ (reference sequence). The CDR3 covers 15 residues. V was shortened by 1 base and J by 3 bases, with 11 bases between the two germline ends. The CDR3 DNA is TGTGCCAGCAGCTTAGATCCAGGGTCGACAGATACGCAGTATTTT. Its protein is CASSLDPGSTDTQYF.

The rearrangement uses TRBV24-1 and TRBJ2-1; 9 positions match TRBD2. Per germline, CDR1 KGHDR and CDR2 SFDVKD. V dropped 2 bases and J dropped 4; count of bases not matched to a gene: 5. The CDR3 runs to 16 residues. CDR3: CATSDSAGGAYNEQFF. DNA for the CDR3: TGTGCCACCAGTGATTCAGCGGGAGGAGCATACAATGAGCAGTTCTTC.

The chain is built from TRBV5-1 and TRBJ2-7; 9 bases align to TRBD1. The ends lost 3 bases at V and 2 bases at J; junction bases unmatched: 9. Germline CDR1 and CDR2: SGHRS and YFSETQ. This CDR3 region has 16 residues. CDR3 in amino acids: CASSWTGDEATYEQYF. CDR3 in DNA: TGCGCCAGCAGCTGGACAGGGGACGAAGCAACCTACGAGCAGTACTTC. Looking up the rest from reference TRBV5-1 and TRBJ2-7 gives the full variable domain: KAGVTQTPRYLIKTRGQQVTLSCSPISGHRSVSWYQQTPGQGLQFLFEYFSETQRNKGNFPGRFSGRQFSNSRSEMNVSTLELGDSALYLCASSWTGDEATYEQYFGPGTRLTVT.

J is TRBJ1-1 and V is TRBV5-4; 8 nucleotides match TRBD1. The length of the CDR3 is 17 residues. Per germline, CDR1 SGHNT and CDR2 YYREEE (reference sequence). V was clipped by 4 bases and J by 4 bases; unmatched bases: 15. This CDR3 reads CASSLGPGTGLGTEAFF. The CDR3 bases are TGTGCCAGCAGCCTAGGTCCCGGGACAGGTTTGGGCACTGAAGCTTTCTTT. The entire variable domain, with the rest obtained from reference TRBV5-4 and TRBJ1-1, is as follows: ETGVTQSPTHLIKTRGQQVTLRCSSQSGHNTVSWYQQALGQGPQFIFQYYREEENGRGNFPPRFSGLQFPNYSSELNVNALELDDSALYLCASSLGPGTGLGTEAFFGQGTRLTVV.

This clone appeared a single time. V and J are TRBV19 and TRBJ1-6, with 8 bases fitting TRBD1. The CDR3 consists of 16 residues. From germline, CDR1 is LNHDA and CDR2 SQIVND (reference sequence). Unmatched junction bases numbered 8, after V lost 7 bases and J lost 3 bases. DNA for the CDR3: TGTGCCAGTAAGACAGGGGAACTCCTCTATAATTCACCCCTCCACTTT. Translation: CASKTGELLYNSPLHF. The full variable domain, its missing parts supplied by reference TRBV19 and TRBJ1-6, is DGGITQSPKYLFRKEGQNVTLSCEQNLNHDAMYWYRQDPGQGLRLIYYSQIVNDFQKGDIAEGYSVSREKKESFPLTVTSAQKNPTAFYLCASKTGELLYNSPLHFGNGTRLTVT.

The chain carries TRBV6-5 and TRBJ2-5, with 8 bases that match TRBD2. With V trimmed by 2 bases and J by 1 base, 6 bases remained unmatched. This CDR3 contains 16 residues. The germline V gene encodes CDR1 MNHEY and CDR2 SVGAGI. CDR3 in amino acids: CASSYTPTSGQETQYF. For the CDR3, the DNA is TGTGCCAGCAGTTACACCCCTACTAGCGGCCAAGAGACCCAGTACTTC.